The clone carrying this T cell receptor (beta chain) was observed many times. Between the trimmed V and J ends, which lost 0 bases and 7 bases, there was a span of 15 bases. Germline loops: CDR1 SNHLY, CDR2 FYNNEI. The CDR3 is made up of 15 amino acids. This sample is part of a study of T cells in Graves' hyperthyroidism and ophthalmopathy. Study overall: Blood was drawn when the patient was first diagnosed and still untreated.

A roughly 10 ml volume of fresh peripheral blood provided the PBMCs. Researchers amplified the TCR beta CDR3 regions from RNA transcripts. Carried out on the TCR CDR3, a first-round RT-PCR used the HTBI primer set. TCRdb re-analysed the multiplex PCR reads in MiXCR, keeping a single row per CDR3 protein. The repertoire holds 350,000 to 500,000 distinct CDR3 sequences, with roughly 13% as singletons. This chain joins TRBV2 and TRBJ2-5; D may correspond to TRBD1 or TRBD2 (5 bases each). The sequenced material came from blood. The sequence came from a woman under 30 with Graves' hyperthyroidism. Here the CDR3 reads CASSEARPPGGTQYF. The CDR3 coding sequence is TGTGCCAGCAGTGAAGCGCGGCCGCCTGGGGGGACCCAGTACTTC.